The 25 T cell receptor beta chains presented below share a single source sample, sequenced in a study of vaccination effects on CD4 cells after COVID-19. Viral peptide pool expansion of antigen-specific CD4+ T cells preceded sequencing in the ViraFEST assay. Researchers isolated CD4+ T cells once ten to eleven days of culture had elapsed. Either the BNT162b2 or mRNA-1273 vaccine was given to participants in two doses. Their antigens remain unidentified. Profiling relied on immunoSEQ multiplex PCR, and the TCRdb table lists in-frame clones only, not all of them. Among about 24,000 clones listed, over 75% were seen once. The sequencing here drew on CD4+ T cells from PBMCs cultured with HCoV-NL63 spike peptides, taken after COVID-19 vaccination. The origin of the receptors is a human donor who received a COVID-19 vaccine.

The chain links TRBV29-1 to TRBJ2-3; 16 bases match TRBD2. Trimming at V came to 6 bases and at J to 8 bases, leaving 11 bases not matched to a gene. Looked up from germline, CDR1 is SQVTM and CDR2 is ANQGSEA. CDR3 length: 16 amino acids. This CDR3 reads CSVAGTSGRAGGTQYF. The DNA of the CDR3 is TGCAGCGTCGCCGGGACTAGCGGGAGGGCCGGGGGTACGCAGTATTTT.

CDR3 coding DNA: TGTGCCAGCAGTTCGGGACTAGCGGGGACCTACGAGCAGTACTTC. Translated: CASSSGLAGTYEQYF. The chain employs TRBV27 and TRBJ2-7; 13 nucleotides agree with TRBD2. V shed 4 bases, J shed 2 bases, and the junction held 2 bases outside the gene matches. The germline V gene encodes CDR1 MNHEY and CDR2 SMNVEV (reference sequence). This CDR3 spans 15 amino acids.

The chain uses TRBV27 and TRBJ2-1; 10 bases are shared with TRBD2. Germline CDR1 MNHEY, CDR2 SMNVEV (reference sequence). After removal of 8 bases from V and 8 bases from J, the junction contained 12 bases not matched to a gene. The CDR3 sequence is 15 residues long. CDR3 sequence (DNA): TGTGCCAGCGTGAAGAGCGGGGGGGCCTTTCATGAGCAGTTCTTC. Translating it yields CASVKSGGAFHEQFF.

This clone was seen only a few times. The chain is built from TRBV7-9 and TRBJ1-3, with TRBD1 matching over 8 bases. Germline-derived CDR1 and CDR2 are SEHNR and FQNEAQ (reference sequence). CDR3 length equals 16 residues. J lost 4 bases, V lost 4 bases, and 9 bases had no gene match. The CDR3 reads CASSSSGRGPGNTIYF. CDR3 DNA sequence: TGTGCCAGCAGCTCTTCGGGCAGGGGGCCCGGAAACACCATATATTTT.

The chain employs TRBV6-4 and TRBJ2-5; the D gene is possibly TRBD2 (6 bases). Germline CDR1 and CDR2: MRHNA and SNTAGT. Trimming stripped 8 bases from V and 6 bases from J, with 16 bases between. The CDR3 length is 13 residues. CDR3 nucleotides: TGTGCCAGCCGAATACGGGAGTCAAAGACCCAGTACTTC. Its translation is CASRIRESKTQYF.

This clone is a singleton in its sample. V usage is TRBV27 and J usage is TRBJ2-4; 9 bases line up with TRBD1. The CDR3 length is 14 residues. Germline assignment: CDR1 MNHEY and CDR2 SMNVEV (reference sequence). Losses at the gene ends were 6 bases for V and 3 bases for J; bases not matched to a gene: 3. Written as DNA, the CDR3 is TGTGCCAGCAGCAGACAGGGGGGCAAAAACATTCAGTACTTC. Protein sequence: CASSRQGGKNIQYF.

The J gene is TRBJ2-3, the V gene TRBV10-3, with 11 bases aligning to TRBD2. Germline V gene sequence: CDR1 ENHRY, CDR2 SYGVKD. The CDR3 length is 17 residues. The trim removed 8 bases at V and 0 bases at J, leaving 10 bases unmatched. The CDR3 protein is CAISNRGLAGSTDTQYF. CDR3 sequence (DNA): TGTGCCATCTCCAACCGTGGACTAGCGGGTAGCACAGATACGCAGTATTTT.

The CDR3 DNA is TGTGCCTGGAGTGTACGACCCCCCGGGATGAACACTGAAGCTTTCTTT. Translated, it gives CAWSVRPPGMNTEAFF. The chain links TRBV30 to TRBJ1-1; the D is unclear. The ends were cut back, 0 bases at V and 0 bases at J, with 14 bases in the middle. Looked up from germline, CDR1 is GTSNPN and CDR2 is SVGIG (reference sequence). The CDR3 spans 16 residues.

This clone has only one observation. The rearrangement joins TRBV28 to TRBJ2-3; D gene uncertain. Germline CDR1 and CDR2: MDHEN and SYDVKM. The CDR3 consists of 13 residues. V lost 3 bases to trimming and J lost 3 bases, with 7 bases between them. In DNA, the CDR3 is TGTGCCAGCAGTTTTTTTGGGACAGATACGCAGTATTTT. Translated, it gives CASSFFGTDTQYF.

V and J are TRBV4-1 and TRBJ1-5; D is perhaps TRBD1 (6 bases). The CDR3 totals 14 residues. CDR1 is MGHRA and CDR2 is YSYEKL in the germline V gene. Trimming took off 2 bases at V and 4 bases at J, with 9 bases between the two ends. The CDR3 protein is CASSQTTGNQPQHF. The CDR3 DNA follows: TGCGCCAGCAGCCAAACCACAGGGAATCAGCCCCAGCATTTT.

This chain uses TRBV2 with TRBJ2-3, with D hard to call. V gave up 4 bases and J gave up 0 bases, with 5 bases separating them. Germline assignment: CDR1 SNHLY and CDR2 FYNNEI. CDR3 size: 13 residues. CDR3 region: CASSAPSTDTQYF. CDR3 bases: TGTGCCAGCAGTGCACCTAGCACAGATACGCAGTATTTT.

The chain combines TRBV12-3 or TRBV12-4 with TRBJ1-1; D not resolved. This CDR3 region has 13 residues. The V end was cut by 2 bases, the J end by 8 bases, with 12 bases between. CDR3 nucleotide sequence: TGTGCCAGCAGTTTAAGGGTACCCCGAGAAGCTTTCTTT. It is translated as CASSLRVPREAFF.

The chain combines TRBV6-2 or TRBV6-3 with TRBJ1-6, with TRBD1 as a possible D gene (5 bases). The V and J ends lost 2 bases and 2 bases respectively, with 22 bases between them. CDR3 length: 20 residues. Germline CDR1 MNHEY, CDR2 SVGEGT. The CDR3 DNA follows: TGTGCCAGCAGTTACAACCCCGGTTTGGGGCGCGATCCCTATAATTCACCCCTCCACTTT. Its protein is CASSYNPGLGRDPYNSPLHF.

The V gene is TRBV5-1, the J gene TRBJ2-6; D remains unclear. This CDR3 is 15 amino acids long. Germline CDR1 is SGHRS and CDR2 is YFSETQ. V was pared by 5 bases and J by 0 bases, with 9 bases between. CDR3 loop: CASRSAYSGANVLTF. CDR3 bases: TGCGCCAGCAGGAGCGCTTACTCTGGGGCCAACGTCCTGACTTTC.

This chain links TRBV6-5 with TRBJ1-2, with TRBD1 matching over 11 bases. Losses at the gene ends were 4 bases for V and 5 bases for J; bases not matched to a gene: 6. Germline V gene lookup returns CDR1 MNHEY and CDR2 SVGAGI. The CDR3 runs to 15 residues. The CDR3 is CASSSPGTGGYGYTF. The CDR3 DNA sequence: TGTGCCAGCAGTTCCCCAGGGACAGGGGGTTATGGCTACACCTTC.

This rearrangement joins TRBV7-6 to TRBJ2-5; 7 nucleotides agree with TRBD2. From germline, CDR1 is SGHVS and CDR2 FNYEAQ. The CDR3 contains 17 residues. Losses at the gene ends were 5 bases for V and 4 bases for J; bases not matched to a gene: 16. CDR3 sequence reads: CASSPSHRLGEGETQYF. The CDR3, as DNA: TGTGCCAGCAGCCCGTCACATAGGCTAGGGGAGGGAGAGACCCAGTACTTC.

CDR3 loop: CATSPTVGLGNEQYF. DNA of the CDR3: TGTGCCACCAGTCCCACAGTTGGACTAGGCAACGAGCAGTACTTC. V is TRBV24-1 and J is TRBJ2-7, with 7 nucleotides matching TRBD2. CDR3 length: 15 amino acids. Germline loops: CDR1 KGHDR, CDR2 SFDVKD. J gave up 5 bases and V 6 bases, and 12 bases lay outside the gene matches.

The CDR3 here is CASSAGTSRTEAFF. The CDR3 DNA reads as TGTGCCAGCTCGGCCGGGACAAGCAGGACTGAAGCTTTCTTT. The rearrangement links TRBV18 to TRBJ1-1; TRBD1 is a possible D gene (6 bases). The germline V and J ends were trimmed by 6 bases and 5 bases, with 16 bases remaining between them. The CDR3 has 14 residues. CDR1 is KGHSH, CDR2 LQKENI, per germline.

The rearrangement uses TRBV28 and TRBJ2-5; 9 bases match TRBD1. The CDR3 consists of 14 residues. V shed 6 bases, J shed 5 bases, and the junction held 7 bases outside the gene matches. Germline CDR1 MDHEN, CDR2 SYDVKM. CDR3 loop: CASRPTGGEETQYF. The DNA for the CDR3 is TGTGCCAGCAGGCCCACAGGGGGCGAGGAGACCCAGTACTTC.

This clone appeared a few times. The gene calls are TRBV5-6 and TRBJ2-2, with 9 positions matching TRBD1. CDR1 SGHDT and CDR2 YYEEEE come from the germline V gene. The junction had 7 bases not matched to a gene; V was cut back by 4 bases and J by 6 bases. This CDR3 contains 15 residues. The chain's CDR3 is CASSPADRGSGELFF. CDR3 nucleotide sequence: TGTGCCAGCAGCCCCGCAGACAGGGGGTCCGGGGAGCTGTTTTTT.

The rearrangement links TRBV28 to TRBJ1-5; no definite D call. Per germline, CDR1 MDHEN and CDR2 SYDVKM. Trimming left V 1 base short and J 4 bases short, with 8 bases between. The length of the CDR3 is 14 residues. The CDR3 reads CASSLYKGNQPQHF. CDR3 DNA sequence: TGTGCCAGCAGTTTATACAAGGGAAATCAGCCCCAGCATTTT.

The J gene is TRBJ1-1, the V gene TRBV19; D gene unclear. Germline V lookup: CDR1 LNHDA, CDR2 SQIVND (reference sequence). This CDR3 is built from 13 residues. Trimming stripped 4 bases from V and 5 bases from J, with 11 bases between. In nucleotides, the CDR3 is TGTGCCAGTAGTACCTGGGTGTTAACTGAAGCTTTCTTT. It specifies CASSTWVLTEAFF.

This chain uses TRBV19 with TRBJ1-5; the D is unclear. This CDR3 region has 17 residues. Trimming stripped 6 bases from V and 0 bases from J, with 18 bases between. In germline, CDR1 is LNHDA, CDR2 SQIVND (reference sequence). CDR3: CASRGDRVSTSNQPQHF. The CDR3 DNA follows: TGTGCCAGTAGAGGAGATCGGGTTTCTACTAGCAATCAGCCCCAGCATTTT.

This clone showed up just once. This sequence joins TRBV18 and TRBJ1-1; 10 bases are shared with TRBD1. Germline V gene sequence: CDR1 KGHSH, CDR2 LQKENI. V trimming: 3 bases; J trimming: 10 bases; junction bases outside the gene matches: 5. The CDR3 sequence is 13 residues long. The CDR3 here is CASSPGTGEGAFF. DNA of the CDR3: TGTGCCAGCTCACCGGGGACAGGGGAGGGAGCTTTCTTT.

The chain carries TRBV7-9 and TRBJ1-5; 10 bases fit TRBD1. Germline V gene lookup returns CDR1 SEHNR and CDR2 FQNEAQ (reference sequence). The CDR3 runs 15 residues. Trimming removed 5 bases from V and 2 bases from J; junction bases left unmatched: 3. CDR3 region: CASSPGTGGNQPQHF. The CDR3, as DNA: TGTGCCAGCAGCCCCGGGACAGGGGGCAATCAGCCCCAGCATTTT. The variable domain in full, completed from reference TRBV7-9 and TRBJ1-5, reads DTGVSQNPRHKITKRGQNVTFRCDPISEHNRLYWYRQTLGQGPEFLTYFQNEAQLEKSRLLSDRFSAERPKGSFSTLEIQRTEQGDSAMYLCASSPGTGGNQPQHFGDGTRLSIL.